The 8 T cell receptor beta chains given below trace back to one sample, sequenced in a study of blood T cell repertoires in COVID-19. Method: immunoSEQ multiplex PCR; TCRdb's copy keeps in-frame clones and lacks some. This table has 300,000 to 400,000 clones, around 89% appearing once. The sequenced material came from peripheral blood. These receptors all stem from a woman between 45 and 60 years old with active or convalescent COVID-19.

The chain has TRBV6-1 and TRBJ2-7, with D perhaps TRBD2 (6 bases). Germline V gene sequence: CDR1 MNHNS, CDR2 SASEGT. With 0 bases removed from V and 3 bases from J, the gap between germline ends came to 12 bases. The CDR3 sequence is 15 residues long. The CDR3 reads CASSEARGKGYEQYF. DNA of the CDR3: TGTGCCAGCAGTGAAGCCCGGGGGAAAGGCTACGAGCAGTACTTC.

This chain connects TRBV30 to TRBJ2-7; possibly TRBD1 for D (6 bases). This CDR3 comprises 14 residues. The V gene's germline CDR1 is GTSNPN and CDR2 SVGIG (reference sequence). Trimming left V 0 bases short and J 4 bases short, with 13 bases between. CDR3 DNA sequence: TGTGCCTGGAGTGTACAACAGGGCGTATACGAGCAGTACTTC. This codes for CAWSVQQGVYEQYF.

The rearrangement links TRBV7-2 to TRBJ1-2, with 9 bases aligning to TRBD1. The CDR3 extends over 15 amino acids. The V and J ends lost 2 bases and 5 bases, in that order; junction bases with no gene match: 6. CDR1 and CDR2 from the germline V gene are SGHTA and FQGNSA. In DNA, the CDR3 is TGTGCCAGCAGCTTATCTGGACAGGGGAGTTATGGCTACACCTTC. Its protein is CASSLSGQGSYGYTF.

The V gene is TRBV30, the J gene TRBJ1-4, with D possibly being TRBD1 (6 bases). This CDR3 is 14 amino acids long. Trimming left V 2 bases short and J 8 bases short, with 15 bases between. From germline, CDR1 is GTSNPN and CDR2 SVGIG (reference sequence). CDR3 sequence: CAWSHGGLGEKLFF. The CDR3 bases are TGTGCCTGGAGTCACGGGGGGCTTGGAGAAAAACTGTTTTTT.

Written as DNA, the CDR3 is TGTGCCATCAGTGAGTCAGGGGGATATAATTCACCCCTCCACTTT. Protein sequence: CAISESGGYNSPLHF. The V gene is TRBV10-3, the J gene TRBJ1-6; the D gene is possibly TRBD1 (6 bases). The CDR3 sequence is 15 residues long. Germline V gene lookup returns CDR1 ENHRY and CDR2 SYGVKD. The ends were cut back, 0 bases at V and 4 bases at J, with 7 bases in the middle.

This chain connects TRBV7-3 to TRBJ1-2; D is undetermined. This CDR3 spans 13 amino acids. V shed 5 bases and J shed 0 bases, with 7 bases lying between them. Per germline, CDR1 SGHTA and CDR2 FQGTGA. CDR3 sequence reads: CASSVQANYGYTF. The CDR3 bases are TGTGCCAGCAGCGTGCAGGCTAACTATGGCTACACCTTC.

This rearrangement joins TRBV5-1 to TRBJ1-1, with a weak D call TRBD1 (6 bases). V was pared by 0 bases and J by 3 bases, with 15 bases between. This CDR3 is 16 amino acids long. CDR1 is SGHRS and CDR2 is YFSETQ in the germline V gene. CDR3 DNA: TGCGCCAGCAGCTTGGAACAGGGTAGGATGGACACTGAAGCTTTCTTT. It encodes CASSLEQGRMDTEAFF.

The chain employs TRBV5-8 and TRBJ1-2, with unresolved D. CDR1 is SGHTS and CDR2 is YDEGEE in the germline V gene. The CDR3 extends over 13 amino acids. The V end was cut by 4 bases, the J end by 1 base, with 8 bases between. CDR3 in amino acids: CASSAGFNYGYTF. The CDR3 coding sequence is TGTGCCAGCAGCGCAGGTTTTAACTATGGCTACACCTTC.